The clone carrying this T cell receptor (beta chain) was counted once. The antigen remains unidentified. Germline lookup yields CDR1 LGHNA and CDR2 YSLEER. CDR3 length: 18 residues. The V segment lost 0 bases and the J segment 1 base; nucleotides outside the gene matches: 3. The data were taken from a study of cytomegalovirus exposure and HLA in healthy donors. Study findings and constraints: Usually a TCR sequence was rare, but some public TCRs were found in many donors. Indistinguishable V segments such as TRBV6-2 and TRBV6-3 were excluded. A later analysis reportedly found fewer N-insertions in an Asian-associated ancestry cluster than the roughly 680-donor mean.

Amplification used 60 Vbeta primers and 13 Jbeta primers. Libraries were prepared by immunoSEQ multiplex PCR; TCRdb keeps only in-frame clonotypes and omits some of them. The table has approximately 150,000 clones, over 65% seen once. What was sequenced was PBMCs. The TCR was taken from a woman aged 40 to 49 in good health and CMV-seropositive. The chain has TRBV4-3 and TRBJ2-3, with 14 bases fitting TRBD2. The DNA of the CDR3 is TGCGCCAGCAGCCAAGATCAGGGACTAGCGGGAGGCACAGATACGCAGTATTTT. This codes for CASSQDQGLAGGTDTQYF.